One and the same sample provided the 23 T cell receptor beta chains below, sequenced in a study of blood T cells in healthy people across ages. Combining a sample-barcoded 5' primer with a J-beta primer mix, a second PCR ran for about 7 to 12 cycles. TCRdb reprocessed the 5' RACE reads with MiXCR, giving one entry per CDR3 protein. The sample has approximately 730,000 distinct CDR3 sequences, approximately 39% seen once; the top ten hold 20% to 25%. The specimen was blood. The receptor source for this set is an older woman in good health.

This chain connects TRBV2 to TRBJ2-5, with 13 bases that match TRBD2. CDR1 is SNHLY, CDR2 FYNNEI, per germline. Trimming cost V 6 bases and J 5 bases; bases outside gene matches: 6. The CDR3 sequence is 15 residues long. The CDR3 is CASRGTSGGAETQYF. CDR3 bases: TGTGCCAGCAGGGGTACTAGCGGGGGGGCGGAGACCCAGTACTTC.

The table lists this clonotype with a few counts. This chain uses TRBV20-1 with TRBJ2-1; TRBD1 is a possible D gene (6 bases). V was clipped by 6 bases and J by 9 bases, with 12 bases between them. The CDR3 totals 11 residues. Germline-derived CDR1 and CDR2 are DFQATT and SNEGSKA (reference sequence). The CDR3 reads CSAPGETEQFF. DNA for the CDR3: TGCAGTGCCCCAGGGGAGACTGAGCAGTTCTTC.

This chain uses TRBV12-3 or TRBV12-4 with TRBJ2-7; TRBD1 matches at 9 bases. The DNA matches TRBJ2-5 better at its end, which makes the J call doubtful. The CDR3 length is 15 residues. The chain's CDR3 is CASSIPGQGGETQYF. The CDR3 DNA sequence: TGTGCCAGCAGTATTCCGGGACAGGGTGGAGAGACCCAGTACTTC.

The chain's CDR3 is CASSPPGQQNTEAFF. In DNA, the CDR3 is TGTGCCAGCTCACCACCGGGACAGCAGAACACTGAAGCTTTCTTT. The chain combines TRBV18 with TRBJ1-1; 7 nucleotides line up with TRBD1. Germline trimming cut 0 bases from V and 1 base from J; bases unmatched to any gene: 2. From germline, CDR1 is KGHSH and CDR2 LQKENI. The CDR3 loop spans 15 amino acids.

This clonotype was found a few times. The chain links TRBV5-4 to TRBJ2-5; 8 nucleotides line up with TRBD2. With V trimmed by 0 bases and J by 0 bases, 4 bases remained unmatched. The CDR3 consists of 16 residues. The V gene's germline CDR1 is SGHNT and CDR2 YYREEE (reference sequence). CDR3 DNA sequence: TGTGCCAGCAGCTTGGGAAGCGGGGGTTACCAAGAGACCCAGTACTTC. It encodes CASSLGSGGYQETQYF.

Details on this clonotype: Sequence at one end of the junction differs from germline and may be a read error. The chain couples TRBV27 to TRBJ2-7, with D possibly called TRBD1 or TRBD2 (5 bases each). Germline assignment: CDR1 MNHEY and CDR2 SMNVEV (reference sequence). The CDR3 has 13 amino acids. CDR3 DNA: TGTGCCTGCAGTTTGCGTGGGGGCTACGAGCAGTACTTC. It translates to CACSLRGGYEQYF.

This chain links TRBV9 with TRBJ2-1, with D possibly being TRBD1 or TRBD2 (5 bases each). V lost 0 bases to trimming and J lost 2 bases, with 9 bases between them. CDR3 length: 15 residues. Germline V gene lookup returns CDR1 SGDLS and CDR2 YYNGEE. The CDR3 reads CASSVGVGPYNEQFF. The DNA of the CDR3 is TGTGCCAGCAGCGTAGGCGTGGGACCCTACAATGAGCAGTTCTTC. Drawing the rest from reference TRBV9 and TRBJ2-1, the complete variable domain is DSGVTQTPKHLITATGQRVTLRCSPRSGDLSVYWYQQSLDQGLQFLIQYYNGEERAKGNILERFSAQQFPDLHSELNLSSLELGDSALYFCASSVGVGPYNEQFFGPGTRLTVL.

V gene TRBV6-6 combines with J gene TRBJ2-5, with D possibly TRBD2 on 5 matching bases. The CDR3 totals 14 residues. Trimming pared 2 bases from V and 4 bases from J, leaving 11 bases between. The germline gives CDR1 MNHNY, CDR2 SVGAGI (reference sequence). The CDR3 here is CASSYDYPPETQYF. CDR3 bases: TGTGCCAGCAGTTACGACTACCCCCCAGAGACCCAGTACTTC.

In its sample, this clonotype was seen once. The genes are TRBV4-2 and TRBJ1-1; 10 bases agree with TRBD1. The CDR3 extends over 14 amino acids. Germline-derived CDR1 and CDR2 are LGHNA and YNFKEQ. With 6 bases clipped from V and 5 bases from J, the junction kept 6 bases outside the gene matches. The CDR3 region has the DNA TGTGCCAGCAGACCGGGGACAGGGGAAACTGAAGCTTTCTTT. Encoded protein: CASRPGTGETEAFF.

This sequence joins TRBV9 and TRBJ1-1; no definite D call. CDR1 SGDLS and CDR2 YYNGEE come from the germline V gene. Trimming cost V 8 bases and J 1 base, with 18 bases left between them. The CDR3 loop spans 15 amino acids. The CDR3: CASTSNTVSNTEAFF. CDR3 in DNA: TGTGCCAGTACCTCAAACACAGTCTCGAACACTGAAGCTTTCTTT. The full variable domain, its missing parts supplied by reference TRBV9 and TRBJ1-1, is DSGVTQTPKHLITATGQRVTLRCSPRSGDLSVYWYQQSLDQGLQFLIQYYNGEERAKGNILERFSAQQFPDLHSELNLSSLELGDSALYFCASTSNTVSNTEAFFGQGTRLTVV.

The chain joins TRBV29-1 to TRBJ1-2, with TRBD1 matching over 10 bases. The germline CDR1 and CDR2 sequences are SQVTM and ANQGSEA. CDR3 length: 13 residues. With V trimmed by 4 bases and J by 4 bases, 3 bases remained unmatched. CDR3 nucleotides: TGCAGCGTTGGGGACAGGGGTTCCTATGGCTACACCTTC. The encoded protein is CSVGDRGSYGYTF.

This clonotype was seen a handful of times. The CDR3 is CASSQTDDEQYF. The CDR3 DNA reads as TGTGCCAGCAGCCAAACGGATGACGAGCAGTACTTC. The J gene is TRBJ2-7, the V gene TRBV3-1; no clear D. V gave up 2 bases and J gave up 5 bases, with 7 bases separating them. The germline V gene has CDR1 LGHDT and CDR2 YNNKEL (reference sequence). CDR3 length: 12 amino acids.

The rearrangement uses TRBV11-2 and TRBJ2-1; the D is unclear. The J call could be wrong; TRBJ2-7 is a better fit for the DNA end. Germline V CDR1 and CDR2: SGHAT, FQNNGV. CDR3 length equals 15 residues. The CDR3: CASSLDIQTPYEQYF. The DNA of the CDR3 is TGTGCCAGCAGCTTAGATATCCAGACCCCCTACGAGCAGTACTTC.

The chain recombines TRBV18 with TRBJ1-1; a weak D match, TRBD1 (5 bases). The V and J ends lost 3 bases and 5 bases respectively, with 13 bases between them. The CDR3 has 14 residues. The germline CDR1 and CDR2 sequences are KGHSH and LQKENI. The CDR3 DNA is TGTGCCAGCTCACCTCCGGGGGATCTGACTGAAGCTTTCTTT. Translated, it gives CASSPPGDLTEAFF.

The chain combines TRBV4-2 with TRBJ2-3; D uncertain. The ends were cut back, 0 bases at V and 9 bases at J, with 19 bases in the middle. The CDR3 is 16 amino acids. CDR1 and CDR2 from the germline V gene are LGHNA and YNFKEQ. The chain's CDR3 is CASSQDFQVAGRTQYF. CDR3 nucleotides: TGTGCCAGCAGCCAAGATTTCCAGGTAGCCGGGCGGACGCAGTATTTT.

The genes are TRBV20-1 and TRBJ2-2, with TRBD2 matching over 13 bases. CDR1 and CDR2 from the germline V gene are DFQATT and SNEGSKA (reference sequence). This CDR3 has 15 residues. The V gene end was trimmed by 6 bases and the J gene end by 0 bases; junction bases not matched to a gene: 1. The CDR3 DNA sequence: TGCAGTGCGGGACTAGCGGGGTCGAACACCGGGGAGCTGTTTTTT. Amino acid sequence: CSAGLAGSNTGELFF.

The chain uses TRBV9 and TRBJ2-3, with 7 bases matching TRBD2. This CDR3 contains 16 residues. The V segment lost 3 bases and the J segment 1 base; nucleotides outside the gene matches: 8. Germline-derived CDR1 and CDR2 are SGDLS and YYNGEE. CDR3 in amino acids: CASSEGPAGGTDTQYF. In DNA form, the CDR3 reads TGTGCCAGCAGCGAAGGCCCCGCGGGAGGCACAGATACGCAGTATTTT.

The V call is TRBV10-1, the J call TRBJ2-3; tentatively, D is TRBD1 (5 bases). This CDR3 is built from 15 residues. The V gene's germline CDR1 is WNHNN and CDR2 SYGVQD (reference sequence). V was trimmed by 5 bases and J by 1 base, leaving 13 bases between them. The CDR3 sequence is CASSPVRARTDTQYF. The CDR3 nucleotides are TGCGCCAGCAGTCCAGTCAGGGCCCGCACAGATACGCAGTATTTT.

This clonotype was seen only a few times. The chain recombines TRBV20-1 with TRBJ2-7, with 7 positions matching TRBD1. The junction had 4 bases not matched to a gene; V was cut back by 5 bases and J by 0 bases. CDR3 size: 13 residues. From germline, CDR1 is DFQATT and CDR2 SNEGSKA (reference sequence). CDR3 loop: CSAAGTDSYEQYF. The CDR3 nucleotides read TGCAGTGCTGCCGGGACAGACTCCTACGAGCAGTACTTC.

The rearrangement joins TRBV6-2 or TRBV6-3 to TRBJ1-4; 10 positions agree with TRBD1. The length of the CDR3 is 14 residues. Germline CDR1 reads MNHEY; CDR2 reads SVGEGT. V lost 8 bases and J lost 5; bases outside the gene matches: 5. For the CDR3, the DNA is TGTGCCAGCCTCCCGGGACAGGGGAATGAAAAACTGTTTTTT. Its protein is CASLPGQGNEKLFF.

This rearrangement joins TRBV9 to TRBJ2-7; TRBD1 is a possible D gene (5 bases). The CDR3 is 15 residues long. Trimming shortened V by 4 bases and J by 0 bases, and 14 bases separated the two germline ends. Germline lookup yields CDR1 SGDLS and CDR2 YYNGEE. This CDR3 reads CASSLRGIDSYEQYF. DNA of the CDR3: TGTGCCAGCAGCCTAAGGGGTATCGACTCCTACGAGCAGTACTTC.

This clonotype showed up just a few times. The V and J genes are TRBV7-2 and TRBJ2-2; D may be TRBD1 or TRBD2 (5 bases each). The CDR3 loop spans 15 amino acids. Per the germline V gene, CDR1 is SGHTA and CDR2 is FQGNSA. Trimming removed 5 bases from V and 5 bases from J, with 15 bases in between. CDR3 in DNA: TGTGCCAGCAGCACCGCCGGGGCAAGGACCGGGGAGCTGTTTTTT. This sequence encodes CASSTAGARTGELFF.

This clonotype came up once. The V and J genes are TRBV20-1 and TRBJ1-2; D may be TRBD1 (6 bases). With 5 bases removed from V and 1 base from J, the gap between germline ends came to 11 bases. CDR1 DFQATT and CDR2 SNEGSKA come from the germline V gene (reference sequence). The CDR3 length is 13 residues. The CDR3 is CSAPQGNNYGYTF. As DNA, the CDR3 is TGCAGTGCTCCACAGGGCAATAACTATGGCTACACCTTC.